Following are 11 T cell receptor beta chains from one sample sequenced in a study of ipilimumab plus nivolumab after autologous stem cell transplantation. Only in-frame clones appear in the TCRdb table, and some are missing; sequencing was by immunoSEQ multiplex PCR. Here the sample spans roughly 15,000 clones, about 80% being singletons. Source: PBMCs, taken in a trial of ipilimumab plus nivolumab as post-transplant consolidation. Receptors were obtained from a male donor with diffuse large B-cell lymphoma.

This clone was detected only a few times. The V and J genes are TRBV11-1 and TRBJ2-5; D may correspond to TRBD1 or TRBD2 (5 bases each). CDR1 is SGHAT and CDR2 is FQDESV in the germline V gene (reference sequence). The CDR3 covers 17 residues. Between the trimmed V and J ends, which lost 5 bases and 0 bases, there was a span of 19 bases. The CDR3 bases are TGTGCCAGCAGCGCCCTGGGGGTTGGGGTCGACCAAGAGACCCAGTACTTC. Protein product: CASSALGVGVDQETQYF.

This chain links TRBV4-3 with TRBJ2-1, with TRBD2 matching 12 bases. The V gene end was trimmed by 0 bases and the J gene end by 9 bases; junction bases not matched to a gene: 9. The germline V gene encodes CDR1 LGHNA and CDR2 YSLEER. The CDR3 loop spans 17 amino acids. The CDR3 spells CASSQETSGGRGGEQFF. CDR3 DNA: TGCGCCAGCAGCCAAGAGACTAGCGGGGGAAGGGGCGGTGAGCAGTTCTTC.

The rearrangement links TRBV5-1 to TRBJ2-5; TRBD2 aligns across 9 bases. The CDR3 covers 16 residues. V dropped 4 bases and J dropped 5; count of bases not matched to a gene: 12. Germline loops: CDR1 SGHRS, CDR2 YFSETQ. The CDR3 reads CASSPTLSGGMETQYF. In DNA, the CDR3 is TGCGCCAGCAGCCCAACTCTTAGCGGGGGTATGGAGACCCAGTACTTC.

This clone appeared once. The chain carries TRBV29-1 and TRBJ1-2; 9 nucleotides line up with TRBD1. Germline assignment: CDR1 SQVTM and CDR2 ANQGSEA. The CDR3 sequence is 15 residues long. Trimming removed 7 bases from V and 6 bases from J; junction bases left unmatched: 15. The CDR3 DNA reads as TGCAGCGCGGACGGAACTGGACAGGGGATCGATGGCTACACCTTC. It translates to CSADGTGQGIDGYTF.

This clone came up a few times. V usage is TRBV7-9 and J usage is TRBJ2-7, with D possibly TRBD1 on 5 matching bases. Germline CDR1 SEHNR, CDR2 FQNEAQ (reference sequence). Trimming cost V 5 bases and J 4 bases, with 12 bases left between them. The CDR3 is made up of 13 amino acids. The chain's CDR3 is CASSPDHRYEQYF. CDR3 bases: TGTGCCAGCAGCCCTGACCACAGGTACGAGCAGTACTTC.

V gene TRBV18 combines with J gene TRBJ2-7; 8 nucleotides agree with TRBD1. Germline trimming cut 3 bases from V and 5 bases from J; bases unmatched to any gene: 3. This CDR3 is 13 amino acids long. CDR1 and CDR2 from the germline V gene are KGHSH and LQKENI. This CDR3 reads CASSPDRAHEQYF. DNA for the CDR3: TGTGCCAGCTCACCGGACAGGGCCCACGAGCAGTACTTC.

This clone came up once. The CDR3 sequence: CASSDRGEAFF. CDR3 DNA: TGCGCCAGCAGCGACAGGGGTGAAGCTTTCTTT. The chain couples TRBV4-1 to TRBJ1-1; the match to TRBD1 covers 8 bases. The CDR3 length is 11 residues. The V gene end was trimmed by 5 bases and the J gene end by 7 bases; junction bases not matched to a gene: 0. The germline gives CDR1 MGHRA, CDR2 YSYEKL.

The genes are TRBV30 and TRBJ2-3, with 7 bases fitting TRBD2. The ends lost 3 bases at V and 6 bases at J; junction bases unmatched: 6. Per germline, CDR1 GTSNPN and CDR2 SVGIG (reference sequence). The CDR3 contains 13 residues. CDR3 region: CAWRMYSGDTQYF. CDR3 coding DNA: TGTGCCTGGAGAATGTATAGCGGGGATACGCAGTATTTT.

The J gene is TRBJ2-1, the V gene TRBV7-9, with D tentatively TRBD2 (6 bases). CDR1 is SEHNR and CDR2 is FQNEAQ in the germline V gene (reference sequence). V was clipped by 5 bases and J by 8 bases, with 19 bases between them. The CDR3 spans 15 residues. CDR3 nucleotides: TGTGCCAGCAGCCCCGCAAGATCTAGCGCCCATGAGCAGTTCTTC. It codes for CASSPARSSAHEQFF.

CDR3 DNA: TGCAGCGCCATAAGGGAATGGCGGGGGGATGAAGAGACCCAGTACTTC. Amino acid sequence: CSAIREWRGDEETQYF. The chain joins TRBV29-1 to TRBJ2-5; TRBD2 aligns across 8 bases. V lost 7 bases, J lost 3 bases, and 16 bases stayed unmatched. Looked up from germline, CDR1 is SQVTM and CDR2 is ANQGSEA. This CDR3 is 16 amino acids long.

The CDR3 DNA sequence: TGTGCCAGCCTTAGCGGGGACCGCACAGATACGCAGTATTTT. Translation gives CASLSGDRTDTQYF. The genes are TRBV2 and TRBJ2-3; 8 bases match TRBD2. Germline loops: CDR1 SNHLY, CDR2 FYNNEI. J was trimmed by 1 base and V by 8 bases; bases with no gene match: 5. This CDR3 is 14 amino acids long. The full variable domain, rest sourced from reference TRBV2 and TRBJ2-3, is EPEVTQTPSHQVTQMGQEVILRCVPISNHLYFYWYRQILGQKVEFLVSFYNNEISEKSEIFDDQFSVERPDGSNFTLKIRSTKLEDSAMYFCASLSGDRTDTQYFGPGTRLTVL.